The present T cell receptor beta chain was sequenced within a study of shared clonotypes between healthy human individuals. The table came from immunoSEQ multiplex PCR; TCRdb's copy has only in-frame clones and leaves some out. The sample carries more than 2 million clones, 85% to 95% recorded once. The CDR3 is 14 residues long. Per the germline V gene, CDR1 is MNHEY and CDR2 is SVGAGI. The V end lost 6 bases, the J end lost 7 bases, and 18 bases lay between the germline ends. Study results and caveats: Limited genetic and exposure-history diversity came from having few donors.

Note on this clone: Its target is unknown.

Sequencing was done on a sample of naive CD4+ T cells sorted from blood. The sample's subset: CD45RA+ positively selected. The TCR sequence derives from a young man in good health. This chain links TRBV6-5 with TRBJ2-5, with D possibly being TRBD2 (6 bases). The CDR3 loop is CASSPPGSGRTQYF. CDR3 nucleotides: TGTGCCAGCAGCCCCCCGGGGTCCGGGAGGACCCAGTACTTC.